The rows below give T cell receptor beta chains drawn from one sample of a study of patients and donors after allogeneic stem cell transplantation. TCRdb reprocessed the RT-PCR reads with MiXCR, giving one entry per CDR3 protein. The sample includes some 880,000 distinct CDR3 sequences, roughly 18% of them seen just once. What was sequenced was blood, either unsorted or a sorted T cell fraction (not recorded which). Every receptor here comes from a human donor who was either an allogeneic HSCT recipient or a stem cell or donor lymphocyte infusion donor (not recorded which). It is not recorded whose cells these are; they may come from a transplant donor. Both conserved end residues are part of each CDR3.

TRBJ2-2 | TRBV5-1 | CASRLALNTGELFF
TRBJ2-1 | TRBV5-1 | CASSLGTGLGSEQFF
TRBJ2-1 | TRBV27 | CASSFANNEQFF
TRBJ2-7 | TRBV20-1 | CSARSSGTYEQYF
TRBJ1-6 | TRBV20-1 | CSARGMGSPLHF
TRBJ1-1 | TRBV29-1 | CSVSQGPEAFF
TRBJ2-7 | TRBV5-1 | CASSLTGQTPYEQYF
TRBJ1-1 | TRBV12-3/TRBV12-4 | CASHRQGRNTEAFF
TRBJ2-1 | TRBV29-1 | CSVEEQGPLFF
TRBJ1-5 | TRBV4-3 | CASSQDPDSNQPQHF
TRBJ2-3 | TRBV5-4 | CASSLPPSTDTQYF
TRBJ1-6 | TRBV5-4 | CASSTPGLGYNSPLHF
TRBJ1-2 | TRBV2 | CASSDRGPKGYGYTF
TRBJ2-3 | TRBV7-2 | CASSSPGGRGDTDTQYF
TRBJ2-7 | TRBV3-1 | CASGIEGQFYEQYF
TRBJ2-3 | TRBV11-2 | CASSQKRQSTDTQYF
TRBJ2-1 | TRBV12-3/TRBV12-4 | CASSFWAGLAGNNEQFF
TRBJ2-1 | TRBV12-3/TRBV12-4 | CASSPPDRGDNEQFF
TRBJ1-1 | TRBV29-1 | CSVLASEAFF
TRBJ2-4 | TRBV9 | CASSGRDSLAKNIQYF
TRBJ2-1 | TRBV9 | CASSGRLAGGLNEQFF
TRBJ2-1 | TRBV28 | CASSLGNSGRPDNEQFF
TRBJ2-7 | TRBV27 | CASGQGESYEQYF
TRBJ2-7 | TRBV30 | CAWSARGHQDYEQYF
TRBJ2-2 | TRBV9 | CASSVHIGELFF
TRBJ2-2 | TRBV6-2/TRBV6-3 | CASSYSRPGVGELFF
TRBJ2-3 | TRBV12-3/TRBV12-4 | CASSGMSDLAGSSTDTQYF
TRBJ2-4 | TRBV5-1 | CASSLTSGQGVPKNIQYF
TRBJ2-1 | TRBV6-1 | CASSHGRNRLASYNEQFF
TRBJ2-5 | TRBV6-4 | CASSGLVTQYF
TRBJ1-5 | TRBV20-1 | CSAREGGLNYQPQHF
TRBJ2-1 | TRBV30 | CAWEGNIPYNEQFF
TRBJ2-1 | TRBV9 | CASSVDVLNEQFF
TRBJ2-7 | TRBV12-3/TRBV12-4 | CASSLLGLEQYF
TRBJ2-5 | TRBV3-1 | CASSRGGGQETQYF
TRBJ2-2 | TRBV28 | CASSPSVRELFF
TRBJ2-4 | TRBV27 | CASSLGYGAKNIQYF
TRBJ2-7 | TRBV7-2 | CASSQEEGGESYEQYF
TRBJ2-3 | TRBV20-1 | CSAVPPRDSLHTDTQYF
TRBJ2-5 | TRBV29-1 | CSVNRGKETQYF
TRBJ1-1 | TRBV6-5 | CASSYGGQGAPEAFF
TRBJ1-1 | TRBV19 | CASSHVGRTTEAFF
TRBJ2-7 | TRBV3-1 | CATSQGLASTYEQYF
TRBJ1-5 | TRBV30 | CAWSLSRKLGWNQPQHF
TRBJ1-1 | TRBV27 | CASSSGQVNTEAFF
TRBJ2-2 | TRBV4-1 | CASSQSGGKETGELFF
TRBJ1-2 | TRBV6-1 | CASLGFNYGYTF
TRBJ1-2 | TRBV5-4 | CATTRKGGYGYTF
TRBJ2-2 | TRBV4-3 | CASSQPTGGNTGELFF
TRBJ1-1 | TRBV20-1 | CSARDLGRGPVTEAFF
TRBJ1-1 | TRBV24-1 | CATSDRTSRRTFF
TRBJ2-1 | TRBV19 | CASSLLTGRGPSNEQFF
TRBJ2-3 | TRBV29-1 | CTLLAGAADTQYF
TRBJ1-1 | TRBV12-3/TRBV12-4 | CASSKVRGNTEAFF
TRBJ2-5 | TRBV20-1 | CSARDLQGNKETQYF
TRBJ1-2 | TRBV5-1 | CASSSLDGYTF
TRBJ1-5 | TRBV9 | CASSYEGAGQPQHF
TRBJ2-1 | TRBV12-3/TRBV12-4 | CASSLIIGTSSYNEQFF
TRBJ1-1 | TRBV18 | CASSPDSRMNTEAFF